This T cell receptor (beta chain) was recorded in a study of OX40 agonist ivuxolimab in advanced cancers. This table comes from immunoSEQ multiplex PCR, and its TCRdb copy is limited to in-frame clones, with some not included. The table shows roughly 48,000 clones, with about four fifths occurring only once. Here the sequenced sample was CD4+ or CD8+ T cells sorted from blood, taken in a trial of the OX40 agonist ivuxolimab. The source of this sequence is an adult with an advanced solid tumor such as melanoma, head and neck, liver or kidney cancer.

The DNA for the CDR3 is TGTGCCAGTAGTATGCAAAGCACATTTACCGGGGAGCTGTTTTTT. This gives the protein CASSMQSTFTGELFF. The V and J genes are TRBV19 and TRBJ2-2, with D unresolved. Germline-derived CDR1 and CDR2 are LNHDA and SQIVND (reference sequence). V lost 3 bases, J lost 5 bases, and 13 bases lay in between. CDR3 size: 15 residues. Combining the CDR3 with reference TRBV19 and TRBJ2-2 gives the whole variable domain DGGITQSPKYLFRKEGQNVTLSCEQNLNHDAMYWYRQDPGQGLRLIYYSQIVNDFQKGDIAEGYSVSREKKESFPLTVTSAQKNPTAFYLCASSMQSTFTGELFFGEGSRLTVL.